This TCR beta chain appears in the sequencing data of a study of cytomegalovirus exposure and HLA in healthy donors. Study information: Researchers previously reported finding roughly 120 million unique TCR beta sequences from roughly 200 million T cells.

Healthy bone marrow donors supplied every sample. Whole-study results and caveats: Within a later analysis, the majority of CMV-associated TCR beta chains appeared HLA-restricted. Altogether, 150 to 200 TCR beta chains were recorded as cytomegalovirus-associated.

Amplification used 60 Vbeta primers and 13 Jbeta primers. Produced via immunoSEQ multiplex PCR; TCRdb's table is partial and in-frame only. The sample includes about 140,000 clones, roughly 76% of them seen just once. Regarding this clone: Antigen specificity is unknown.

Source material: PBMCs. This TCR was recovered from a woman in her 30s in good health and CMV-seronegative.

The DNA for the CDR3 is TGTGCCAGCAGCGTTAGTAGAAACAATGAGCAGTTCTTC. It specifies CASSVSRNNEQFF. V and J are TRBV9 and TRBJ2-1; no clear D gene. The length of the CDR3 is 13 residues. Germline V gene data show CDR1 as SGDLS and CDR2 as YYNGEE. Trimming cost V 2 bases and J 5 bases, with 8 bases left between them.